These T cell receptor beta chains were read from a single sample in a study of human T cells and chemical hapten exposure. TCRdb processed the RACE reads anew with MiXCR; each CDR3 protein has one entry. The table records some 84,000 distinct CDR3 sequences, about 9.4% of them present only once. The starting material was whole blood, obtained in connection with sensitization to the hapten diphenylcyclopropenone (DPC). The receptors originated from a woman aged 50 to 65 with alopecia areata. Some clones in this sample may be carry-over from other donors' samples. CDR3s include the opening cysteine and the closing phenylalanine or tryptophan. The D gene is left open where the match is weak. Clone size, where shown, is once, few, many, or a class for clones that have expanded.

- | TRBJ2-3 | - | TRBV7-6 | TGTGCCAGCAGCCGTTTGGGAGATACGCAGTATTTT | CASSRLGDTQYF
TRBD1 | TRBJ1-2 | - | TRBV5-1 | TGCGCCAACAGCTCCGGGACAGGAAACTATGGCTACACCTTC | CANSSGTGNYGYTF
- | TRBJ2-2 | few | TRBV20-1 | TGCAGTACCTCGACTAGTTTTGGGACCGGGGAGCTGTTTTTT | CSTSTSFGTGELFF
- | TRBJ2-3 | many | TRBV20-1 | TGCAGTGCTAGAGGGGGGTCCAGAAACACAGATACGCAGTATTTT | CSARGGSRNTDTQYF
TRBD1 | TRBJ1-2 | many | TRBV29-1 | TGCAGCGTCGGGACAGGGGAGAATGGCTACACCTTC | CSVGTGENGYTF
TRBD1 | TRBJ1-2 | many | TRBV5-1 | TGCGCCAGCAGCTTGGTCCAACAGGGGTTGGATGGCTACACCTTC | CASSLVQQGLDGYTF
TRBD2 | TRBJ2-1 | few | TRBV7-2 | TGTGCCAGCAGCCAACCGGGGGCTAGCGGGCGGAATGAGCAGTTCTTC | CASSQPGASGRNEQFF
- | TRBJ2-7 | few | TRBV7-2 | TGTGCCAGCAGCTTAACCAGGGAGTTTTCCGAGCAGTACTTC | CASSLTREFSEQYF
TRBD1 | TRBJ1-5 | - | TRBV28 | TGTGCCAGCATCGAGAGTGGACAGGGGGCACAGCCCCAGCATTTT | CASIESGQGAQPQHF
- | TRBJ2-3 | many | TRBV5-1 | TGCGCCAGCAGCCTGGCAGGGAGTTCGACAGATACGCAGTATTTT | CASSLAGSSTDTQYF
- | TRBJ2-2 | many | TRBV7-6 | TGTGCCAGCAGCTTAACAGGTCCCGGGGAGCTGTTTTTT | CASSLTGPGELFF
TRBD2 | TRBJ2-5 | few | TRBV5-1 | TGCGCCAGCAGCTTGATGCCTAGCGGGACGGAAGAGACCCAGTACTTC | CASSLMPSGTEETQYF
- | TRBJ2-7 | - | TRBV28 | TGTGCCAGCAGCTCGGGACAAGGCGAGCAGTACTTC | CASSSGQGEQYF
- | TRBJ2-5 | - | TRBV12-3/TRBV12-4 | TGTGCCAGCAGTTTATTCGGGGCCCAGTACTTC | CASSLFGAQYF
- | TRBJ1-6 | - | TRBV7-9 | TGTGCCAGCAGCCCGGGGTTTTCACCCCTCCACTTT | CASSPGFSPLHF
TRBD2 | TRBJ2-3 | many | TRBV11-2 | TGTGCCAGCAGCTTAGTTGGGACTAGCGGGAGGGCCCGGGCGGATACGCAGTATTTT | CASSLVGTSGRARADTQYF
- | TRBJ2-3 | - | TRBV7-2 | TGTGCCAGCAGCTCCACTGGGGGCGGTGTTTCGGTTACGCAGTATTTT | CASSSTGGGVSVTQYF
- | TRBJ1-2 | - | TRBV29-1 | TGCAGCGTTGAGACAGGTCTTGGCTACACCTTC | CSVETGLGYTF
TRBD2 | TRBJ2-3 | few | TRBV5-4 | TGTGCCAGCAGCGATGAGGGGAGAGAAGTAGCGGGAGTTTCAGATACGCAGTATTTT | CASSDEGREVAGVSDTQYF
- | TRBJ1-2 | few | TRBV20-1 | TGCAGTGCTAGTTCAACCGATGGCTACACCTTC | CSASSTDGYTF